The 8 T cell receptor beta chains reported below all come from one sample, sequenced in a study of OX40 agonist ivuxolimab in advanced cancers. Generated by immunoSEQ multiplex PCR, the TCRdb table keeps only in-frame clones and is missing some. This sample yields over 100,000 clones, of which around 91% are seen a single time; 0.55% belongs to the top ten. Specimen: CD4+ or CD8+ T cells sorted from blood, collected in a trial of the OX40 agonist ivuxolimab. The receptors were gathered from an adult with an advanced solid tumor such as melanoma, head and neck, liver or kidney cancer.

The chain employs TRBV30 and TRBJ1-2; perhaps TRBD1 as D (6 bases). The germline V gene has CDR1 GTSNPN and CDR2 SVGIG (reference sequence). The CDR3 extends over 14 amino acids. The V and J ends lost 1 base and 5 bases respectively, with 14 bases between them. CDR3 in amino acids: CAWSGDRSLYGYTF. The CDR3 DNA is TGTGCCTGGAGTGGAGACAGGTCCCTATATGGCTACACCTTC. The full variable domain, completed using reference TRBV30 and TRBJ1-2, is SQTIHQWPATLVQPVGSPLSLECTVEGTSNPNLYWYRQAAGRGLQLLFYSVGIGQISSEVPQNLSASRPQDRQFILSSKKLLLSDSGFYLCAWSGDRSLYGYTFGSGTRLTVV.

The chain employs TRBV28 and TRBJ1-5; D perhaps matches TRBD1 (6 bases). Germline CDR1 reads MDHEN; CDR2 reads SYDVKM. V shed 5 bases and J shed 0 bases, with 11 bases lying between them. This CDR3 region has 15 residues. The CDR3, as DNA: TGTGCCAGCAGTGGGGGCAGGTATAGCAATCAGCCCCAGCATTTT. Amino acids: CASSGGRYSNQPQHF.

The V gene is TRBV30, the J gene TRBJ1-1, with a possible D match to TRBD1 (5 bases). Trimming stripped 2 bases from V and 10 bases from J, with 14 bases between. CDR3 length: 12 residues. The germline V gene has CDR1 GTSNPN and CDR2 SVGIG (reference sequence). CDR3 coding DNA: TGTGCCTGGAGTTCAGGGCCGTTGGGAGCTTTCTTT. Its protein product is CAWSSGPLGAFF.

The CDR3 sequence is CASSDIGASYLSGNTIYF. CDR3 nucleotides: TGTGCCAGCAGTGACATCGGGGCCTCTTACCTCTCTGGAAACACCATATATTTT. V usage is TRBV6-4 and J usage is TRBJ1-3; the D gene is possibly TRBD1 (5 bases). Germline CDR1 MRHNA, CDR2 SNTAGT. The V and J ends lost 2 bases and 0 bases respectively, with 17 bases between them. The CDR3 has 18 residues.

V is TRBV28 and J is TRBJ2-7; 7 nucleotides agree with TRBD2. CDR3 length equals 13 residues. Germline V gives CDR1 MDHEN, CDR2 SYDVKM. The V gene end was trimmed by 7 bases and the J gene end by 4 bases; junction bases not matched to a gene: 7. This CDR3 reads CASNQAGKYEQYF. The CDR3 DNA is TGTGCCAGCAATCAAGCGGGAAAATACGAGCAGTACTTC.

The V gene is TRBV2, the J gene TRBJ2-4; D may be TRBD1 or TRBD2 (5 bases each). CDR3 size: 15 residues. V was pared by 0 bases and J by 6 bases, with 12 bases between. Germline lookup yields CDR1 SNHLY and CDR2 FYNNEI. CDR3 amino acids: CASSEAGGAGNIQYF. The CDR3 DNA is TGTGCCAGCAGTGAAGCTGGGGGAGCCGGAAACATTCAGTACTTC.

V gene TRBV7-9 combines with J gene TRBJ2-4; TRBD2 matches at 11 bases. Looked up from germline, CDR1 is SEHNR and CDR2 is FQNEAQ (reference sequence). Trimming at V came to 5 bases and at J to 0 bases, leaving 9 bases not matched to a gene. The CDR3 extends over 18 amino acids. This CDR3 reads CASSTSGGGQLAKNIQYF. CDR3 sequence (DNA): TGTGCCAGCAGCACTAGCGGGGGAGGACAGTTAGCCAAAAACATTCAGTACTTC. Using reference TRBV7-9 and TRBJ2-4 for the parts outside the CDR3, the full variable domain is DTGVSQNPRHKITKRGQNVTFRCDPISEHNRLYWYRQTLGQGPEFLTYFQNEAQLEKSRLLSDRFSAERPKGSFSTLEIQRTEQGDSAMYLCASSTSGGGQLAKNIQYFGAGTRLSVL.

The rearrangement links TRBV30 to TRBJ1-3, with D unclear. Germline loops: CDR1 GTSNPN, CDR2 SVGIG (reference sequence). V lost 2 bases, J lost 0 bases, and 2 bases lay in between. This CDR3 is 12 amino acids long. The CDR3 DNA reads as TGTGCCTGGAGTAACTCTGGAAACACCATATATTTT. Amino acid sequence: CAWSNSGNTIYF.